The rows below give T cell receptor beta chains drawn from one sample of a study of a mutant IDH1 vaccine in newly diagnosed glioma. These receptors have no known antigen. Generated by immunoSEQ multiplex PCR, the TCRdb table keeps only in-frame clones and is missing some. The data show about 60,000 clones, approximately 84% seen once. The sample was PBMCs, taken from a glioma patient whose treatment included an IDH1 peptide vaccine. The receptor set was obtained from a woman aged 50 to 60 with glioma. The CDR3 runs from the conserved cysteine through the conserved F or W. The D gene is left open where the match is weak. The size of a clone is reported for some rows only, either as once, few or many, or as a class for expanded clones.

NA | NA | TRBJ2-7 | TRBV14 | CASRAWGAYEQYF | TGTGCCAGCAGGGCTTGGGGCGCCTACGAGCAGTACTTC
NA | NA | TRBJ1-5 | TRBV2 | CASKRGVDNQPQHF | TGTGCCAGCAAAAGGGGAGTCGACAATCAGCCCCAGCATTTT
NA | once | TRBJ1-5 | TRBV28 | CASSGTGAGQPQHF | TGTGCCAGCAGTGGGACGGGGGCCGGTCAGCCCCAGCATTTT
NA | NA | TRBJ1-2 | TRBV9 | CASSVVSSTLPGYTF | TGTGCCAGCAGCGTAGTATCCAGCACCCTACCAGGCTACACCTTC
NA | few | TRBJ1-2 | TRBV10-3 | CAIGERIYGYTF | TGTGCCATCGGGGAACGAATCTATGGCTACACCTTC
TRBD1 | NA | TRBJ1-5 | TRBV6-6 | CASSNTGTGEGQPQHF | TGTGCCAGCAGTAACACCGGGACAGGGGAGGGTCAGCCCCAGCATTTT
NA | NA | TRBJ1-1 | TRBV7-9 | CASSSGITEAFF | TGTGCCAGCAGCTCAGGGATAACTGAAGCTTTCTTT
NA | NA | TRBJ1-2 | TRBV6-5 | CASSPSTGTSYGYTF | TGTGCCAGCAGCCCTTCAACCGGGACAAGCTATGGCTACACCTTC
NA | NA | TRBJ2-2 | TRBV5-8 | CASSLTSGELFF | TGTGCCAGCAGCTTGACCTCCGGGGAGCTGTTTTTT
NA | NA | TRBJ1-2 | TRBV15 | CATSKDRSSYGYTF | TGTGCCACCAGCAAAGACAGGAGTTCATATGGCTACACCTTC
NA | few | TRBJ1-1 | TRBV2 | CASRGDNTEAFF | TGTGCCAGCAGAGGGGATAACACTGAAGCTTTCTTT
NA | NA | TRBJ2-2 | TRBV13 | CASSSGGRSGELFF | TGTGCCAGCAGCTCCGGGGGGCGCAGCGGGGAGCTGTTTTTT
NA | NA | TRBJ1-1 | TRBV9 | CASYVMEAFF | TGTGCCAGCTACGTTATGGAAGCTTTCTTT
NA | NA | TRBJ2-3 | TRBV4-1 | CASSPGRLVADTQYF | TGCGCCAGCAGCCCCGGACGCCTGGTGGCAGATACGCAGTATTTT
NA | NA | TRBJ1-2 | TRBV6-5 | CASSYQGYGGYTF | TGTGCCAGCAGTTACCAGGGGTACGGTGGCTACACCTTC
NA | NA | TRBJ2-3 | TRBV5-4 | CASKTGRRSDTQYF | TGTGCCAGCAAAACGGGACGCAGATCAGATACGCAGTATTTT
TRBD1 | NA | TRBJ2-7 | TRBV6-6 | CASSIPVGGFHEQYF | TGTGCCAGCAGTATCCCGGTAGGGGGCTTCCACGAGCAGTACTTC
TRBD2 | NA | TRBJ2-1 | TRBV10-2 | CASSALAGGNEQFF | TGCGCCAGCAGTGCACTAGCGGGGGGAAATGAGCAGTTCTTC
TRBD2 | once | TRBJ2-3 | TRBV5-4 | CASERDSDTQYF | TGTGCCAGCGAGCGGGATTCGGATACGCAGTATTTT
NA | NA | TRBJ2-7 | TRBV5-1 | CASSSVPGRIGVDEQYF | TGCGCCAGCAGCTCCGTGCCCGGCCGTATTGGTGTGGACGAGCAGTACTTC
NA | NA | TRBJ1-2 | TRBV5-1 | CASSSLRDGYGYTF | TGCGCCAGCAGCTCTCTCCGGGACGGCTATGGCTACACCTTC
NA | NA | TRBJ1-1 | TRBV28 | CASSLLGQKAKAFF | TGTGCCAGCAGTTTATTAGGACAGAAGGCGAAAGCTTTCTTT
NA | NA | TRBJ1-3 | TRBV29-1 | CSVEDLAGGNTIYF | TGCAGCGTTGAAGATCTCGCAGGCGGAAACACCATATATTTT
NA | NA | TRBJ2-7 | TRBV5-6 | CASSPGGRFKGTYEQYF | TGTGCCAGCAGCCCCGGAGGGCGGTTCAAGGGGACCTACGAGCAGTACTTC
NA | NA | TRBJ1-6 | TRBV20-1 | CRVKNALHF | TGCAGAGTCAAGAATGCCCTCCACTTT
TRBD1 | once | TRBJ1-5 | TRBV6-5 | CASSSQGGYSNQPQHF | TGTGCCAGCAGTTCCCAGGGGGGATATAGCAATCAGCCCCAGCATTTT
NA | NA | TRBJ1-3 | TRBV4-2 | CASSTGAGNTIYF | TGTGCCAGCAGCACTGGGGCTGGAAACACCATATATTTT
TRBD1 | NA | TRBJ1-5 | TRBV6-6 | CASSDPDRVSQPQHF | TGTGCCAGCAGTGATCCGGACAGGGTTAGTCAGCCCCAGCATTTT
NA | NA | TRBJ1-3 | TRBV4-2 | CASSPQEVSGNTIYF | TGTGCCAGCAGCCCACAGGAGGTCTCTGGAAACACCATATATTTT
NA | NA | TRBJ1-3 | TRBV15 | CATSREGNTIYF | TGTGCCACCAGCAGAGAGGGAAACACCATATATTTT
NA | NA | TRBJ1-5 | TRBV29-1 | CSVGDRGDQPQHF | TGCAGCGTGGGAGACAGAGGGGATCAGCCCCAGCATTTT
NA | NA | TRBJ2-7 | TRBV6-5 | CASSLTGPPYEQYF | TGTGCCAGCAGCCTCACCGGGCCCCCCTACGAGCAGTACTTC
NA | NA | TRBJ1-2 | TRBV5-1 | CASSLGGLNYGYTF | TGCGCCAGCAGCTTGGGGGGGCTTAACTATGGCTACACCTTC
NA | NA | TRBJ2-3 | TRBV5-8 | CASSFEGSTDTQYF | TGTGCCAGCAGCTTTGAAGGAAGCACAGATACGCAGTATTTT
NA | NA | TRBJ2-7 | TRBV6-1 | CASASGAAEQYF | TGTGCCAGCGCCAGTGGGGCCGCCGAGCAGTACTTC
NA | NA | TRBJ1-6 | TRBV18 | CASSRETLRSYNSPLHF | TGTGCCAGCTCACGGGAGACCCTGAGGTCCTATAATTCACCCCTCCACTTT
TRBD1 | few | TRBJ2-2 | TRBV5-1 | CASGGQGTGTGELFF | TGCGCCAGCGGCGGACAGGGGACGGGCACCGGGGAGCTGTTTTTT